This T cell receptor (beta chain) originates from a study of long-term antiretroviral therapy in people with HIV. Researchers report immunoSEQ v3.0 was run at survey level. Sequencing was intended to reach about 35,000-55,000 T-cell genomes per sample. Measured with immunoSEQ multiplex PCR; TCRdb has only the in-frame clones, and not every one. Of fewer than 30,000 clones detected, 80% to 85% appear once; the ten largest clones hold 9.5% to 10%. Until DNA extraction, the samples held between 1-10 million cryopreserved PBMC. Trimming removed 8 bases at V and 1 base at J, with 11 bases between. The CDR3 length is 13 residues. Germline V gene lookup returns CDR1 MDHEN and CDR2 SYDVKM. General study results and limits: Information on adherence to ART, viral resistance or therapy changes was unavailable. Collection spanned 2004 to 2017; ART regimens may be less effective than current ones.

To note about this clone: Its antigen is currently unknown.

The sample consisted of unsorted PBMCs, taken almost 2.9 years after starting antiretroviral therapy. This clonotype was sampled from a man younger than 40 with HIV. This chain connects TRBV28 to TRBJ2-5; D is ambiguous. The CDR3: CASLLRPQETQYF. CDR3 sequence (DNA): TGTGCCAGCCTCCTGAGGCCCCAAGAGACCCAGTACTTC.